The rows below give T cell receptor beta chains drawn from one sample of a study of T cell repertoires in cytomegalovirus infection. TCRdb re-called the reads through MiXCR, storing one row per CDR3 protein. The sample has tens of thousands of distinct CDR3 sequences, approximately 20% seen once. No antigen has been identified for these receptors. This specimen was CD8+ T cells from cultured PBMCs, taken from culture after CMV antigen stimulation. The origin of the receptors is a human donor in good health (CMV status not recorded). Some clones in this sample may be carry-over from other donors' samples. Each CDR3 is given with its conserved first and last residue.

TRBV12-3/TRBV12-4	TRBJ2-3	CASSSSGGAEDTQYF
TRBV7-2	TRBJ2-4	CASSLVGDRPLAKNIQYF
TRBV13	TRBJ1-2	CASSLGQGADGYTF
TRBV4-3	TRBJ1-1	CASSQEPGANTEAFF
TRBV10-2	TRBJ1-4	CASSERDSATNEKLFF
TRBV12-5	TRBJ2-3	CASGLVPADTDTQYF
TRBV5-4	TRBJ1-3	CASSLEEGGLRNTIYF
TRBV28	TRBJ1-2	CATPGGSANYGYTF
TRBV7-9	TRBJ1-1	CASQPPGGGYDNTEAFF
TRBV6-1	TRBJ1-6	CANTRQELYNSPLHF
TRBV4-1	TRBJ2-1	CASSQDLDASSYNEQFF
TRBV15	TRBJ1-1	CATRGGNTEAFF
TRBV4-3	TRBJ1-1	CASSRDPGLNTEAFF
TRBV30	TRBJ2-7	CAGEVGGLYF
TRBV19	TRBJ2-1	CASRGGRARNEQFF
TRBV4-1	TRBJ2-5	CASSQEGMETQYF
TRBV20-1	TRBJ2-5	CSARLTIQETQYF
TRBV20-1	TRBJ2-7	CSAPSRTSALSSYEQYF
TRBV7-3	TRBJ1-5	CASSPEVGKPQHF
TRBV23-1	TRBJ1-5	CASSHLRGSQPQHF
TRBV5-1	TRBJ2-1	CASVQGQSSYNEQFF
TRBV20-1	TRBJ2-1	CSADKPGLGMINEQFF
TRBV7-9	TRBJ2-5	CASSSPDRAETQYF
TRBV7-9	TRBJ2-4	CASSFPREAKNIQYF
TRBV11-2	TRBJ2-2	CASSLEPGTGELFF
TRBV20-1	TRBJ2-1	CSARDSLAVGSYNEQFF
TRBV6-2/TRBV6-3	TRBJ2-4	CASSLTGDAPNIQYF
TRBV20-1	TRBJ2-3	CSAKTAAGWTDTQYF
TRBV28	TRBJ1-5	CASRTGWGQPQHF
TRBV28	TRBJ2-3	CASSLWSEEDTQYF
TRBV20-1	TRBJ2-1	CSARHLTGAGENEQFF
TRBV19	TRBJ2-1	CASTLGLALPNDQFF
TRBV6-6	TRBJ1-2	CASSWGQGAEGYTF
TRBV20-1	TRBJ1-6	CSARNRDPSSYNSPLHF
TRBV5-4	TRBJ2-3	CASSLGQTEYTDTQYF
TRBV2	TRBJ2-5	CASSEVKGVQETQYF
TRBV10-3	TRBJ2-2	CAISATIAGGPRNTGELFF
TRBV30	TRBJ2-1	CAWRLAGGSSYNEQFF
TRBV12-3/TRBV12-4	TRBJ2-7	CASSLTGVDYEQYF
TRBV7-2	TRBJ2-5	CASSLRVRQETQYF
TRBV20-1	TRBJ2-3	CSAQPTAADTQYF